Following are 14 T cell receptor beta chains from one sample sequenced in a study of lymphopenia after photon versus proton radiotherapy (dated 2019 in TCRdb). Libraries came from the immunoSEQ multiplex PCR assay. TCRdb carries this immuneACCESS record with in-frame sequences only. Its versions omit some clonotypes, under half of them owing to an unresolved V gene in the studies checked, with the rest unexplained. For this sample the table gives around 66,000 clones, of which approximately 86% were detected only once. Roughly 2.1% of the sample is held by the ten biggest clonotypes. The material sequenced was peripheral blood, taken from a patient treated with photon-based radiotherapy. The receptor source for this set is a man aged 35 to 55 with gastric cancer.

The rearrangement joins TRBV9 to TRBJ2-3; 10 bases are shared with TRBD2. The germline V gene has CDR1 SGDLS and CDR2 YYNGEE. The V and J ends lost 4 bases and 4 bases, in that order; junction bases with no gene match: 9. CDR3 length: 16 amino acids. The chain's CDR3 is CASSLLAGGPADTQYF. CDR3 sequence (DNA): TGTGCCAGCAGCTTGTTAGCGGGGGGACCCGCAGATACGCAGTATTTT.

The V call is TRBV5-5, the J call TRBJ1-1; tentatively, D is TRBD1 (6 bases). Germline V gives CDR1 SGHKS, CDR2 YYEKEE (reference sequence). V lost 2 bases and J lost 4, with 15 bases in between. This CDR3 has 15 residues. The CDR3 nucleotides read TGTGCCAGCAGCTTTTCGGGGGGCGGTGGCACTGAAGCTTTCTTT. Protein sequence: CASSFSGGGGTEAFF.

The rearrangement links TRBV30 to TRBJ1-2, with TRBD1 matching over 7 bases. This CDR3 spans 13 amino acids. Germline CDR1 and CDR2: GTSNPN and SVGIG (reference sequence). After removal of 2 bases from V and 8 bases from J, the junction contained 8 bases not matched to a gene. CDR3 in amino acids: CAWSPETGLGYTF. CDR3 coding DNA: TGTGCCTGGAGTCCCGAGACAGGGCTAGGCTACACCTTC.

The chain couples TRBV5-6 to TRBJ2-3, with D perhaps assigned TRBD1 or TRBD2 (6 bases each). The CDR3 contains 17 residues. Germline V gene lookup returns CDR1 SGHDT and CDR2 YYEEEE. V lost 4 bases and J 2 bases, leaving 20 bases between the germline ends. CDR3 sequence reads: CASSVGEGGGLTDTQYF. The CDR3 DNA is TGTGCCAGCAGCGTAGGAGAGGGGGGAGGCCTCACAGATACGCAGTATTTT.

This chain uses TRBV11-2 with TRBJ2-7; unclear D gene. This CDR3 spans 13 amino acids. V was pared by 6 bases and J by 5 bases, with 14 bases between. Germline V gene lookup returns CDR1 SGHAT and CDR2 FQNNGV. The CDR3 region is CASRAPGGDEQYF. DNA of the CDR3: TGTGCCAGCAGAGCTCCCGGTGGGGACGAGCAGTACTTC.

The chain couples TRBV25-1 to TRBJ1-5; 11 nucleotides align to TRBD1. The V segment lost 8 bases and the J segment 5 bases; nucleotides outside the gene matches: 2. This CDR3 has 13 residues. Germline V CDR1 and CDR2: MGHDK, SYGVNS. The CDR3 here is CASGTGGYQPQHF. In DNA, the CDR3 is TGTGCCAGCGGGACAGGGGGTTATCAGCCCCAGCATTTT.

The chain carries TRBV5-6 and TRBJ1-6, with TRBD1 matching over 7 bases. The V gene's germline CDR1 is SGHDT and CDR2 YYEEEE. The J segment lost 18 bases and the V segment lost 4 bases, leaving 19 bases of the junction unmatched. The CDR3 contains 15 residues. In nucleotides, the CDR3 is TGTGCCAGCAGCCCGTCGGGGCAGGGGGGAACACTTCACCACTTT. This gives the protein CASSPSGQGGTLHHF.

This clone appeared a few times. The CDR3 DNA follows: TGTGCCAGCAGCTTAAAAACAGGCAATGAAAAACTGTTTTTT. It yields the protein CASSLKTGNEKLFF. This chain connects TRBV7-2 to TRBJ1-4; TRBD1 is a possible D gene (5 bases). The CDR3 sequence is 14 residues long. CDR1 SGHTA and CDR2 FQGNSA come from the germline V gene. The V gene lost 2 bases and the J gene lost 5 bases, with 9 bases spanning the gap.

The chain joins TRBV5-1 to TRBJ1-2; no definite D call. CDR3 length: 15 residues. CDR1 is SGHRS, CDR2 YFSETQ, per germline. Trimming removed 3 bases at V and 4 bases at J, with 16 bases between. CDR3 bases: TGCGCCAGCAGCTCGACTAGAGGCTCTCCCTATGGCTACACCTTC. It is translated as CASSSTRGSPYGYTF.

The chain carries TRBV6-4 and TRBJ1-2; no definite D call. This CDR3 has 14 residues. Trimming stripped 4 bases from V and 7 bases from J, with 16 bases between. Per the germline V gene, CDR1 is MRHNA and CDR2 is SNTAGT. CDR3 loop: CASSGAAWGGGYTF. The CDR3 DNA sequence: TGTGCCAGCAGTGGGGCAGCCTGGGGTGGTGGCTACACCTTC.

The rearrangement uses TRBV7-8 and TRBJ1-2; D might be TRBD1 (6 bases). The V end lost 1 base, the J end lost 8 bases, and 8 bases lay between the germline ends. The CDR3 has 12 residues. Germline V gene data show CDR1 as SGHVS and CDR2 as FQNEAQ. The CDR3 loop is CASSLGTGGYTF. DNA of the CDR3: TGTGCCAGCAGCTTAGGCACAGGGGGCTACACCTTC.

The chain links TRBV30 to TRBJ2-7; D not resolved. Trimming took off 5 bases at V and 3 bases at J, with 8 bases between the two ends. Germline CDR1 GTSNPN, CDR2 SVGIG (reference sequence). This CDR3 comprises 11 residues. Here the CDR3 reads CAWGQDYEQYF. In nucleotides, the CDR3 is TGTGCCTGGGGTCAGGACTACGAGCAGTACTTC.

This chain uses TRBV6-5 with TRBJ2-3, with D tentatively TRBD1 (5 bases). Trimming shortened V by 6 bases and J by 8 bases, and 9 bases separated the two germline ends. The CDR3 covers 11 residues. Germline V CDR1 and CDR2: MNHEY, SVGAGI. The CDR3 reads CASRNQGTQYF. CDR3 nucleotides: TGTGCCAGCAGGAATCAGGGTACGCAGTATTTT.

This clone has a handful of counts. This chain connects TRBV5-6 to TRBJ1-2, with D possibly matching TRBD1 (6 bases). The CDR3 length is 11 residues. The germline gives CDR1 SGHDT, CDR2 YYEEEE. Trimming removed 5 bases at V and 7 bases at J, with 9 bases between. This chain's CDR3 is CASSEGGGYTF. CDR3 nucleotides: TGTGCCAGCAGTGAAGGGGGTGGCTACACCTTC.